One sample yielded the 21 T cell receptor beta chains listed below, sequenced in a study of CD8+CD57+ T cells in acquired aplastic anemia. Genomic DNA, the template, was used for profiling of the TCR beta VDJ and CDR3. TCRdb fed the reads into MiXCR, producing one record per CDR3 protein. This table holds about 160,000 distinct CDR3 sequences, about two thirds found once. Those patients picked for sequencing had displayed CD8+CD57+ cell expansion on flow cytometry. Sequencing used sorted CD4+, CD8+, or CD8+CD57+ T cells (not recorded which) from PBMCs. The receptor set was obtained from a human donor with aplastic anemia.

CDR3 sequence (DNA): TGTGCCAGCAGTTACTCTCTTTTTGGCCAGTATCGTGACGAGCAGTTCTTC. Residues: CASSYSLFGQYRDEQFF. J is TRBJ2-1 and V is TRBV6-5; D unclear. This CDR3 has 17 amino acids. The germline CDR1 and CDR2 sequences are MNHEY and SVGAGI. Trimming pared 0 bases from V and 10 bases from J, leaving 22 bases between.

This clonotype was observed a single time. This rearrangement joins TRBV24-1 to TRBJ2-7; D possibly matches TRBD1 or TRBD2 (5 bases each). Germline CDR1 reads KGHDR; CDR2 reads SFDVKD. V was clipped by 3 bases and J by 2 bases, with 10 bases between them. The CDR3 loop spans 14 amino acids. CDR3 sequence: CATSDTGPTYEQYF. CDR3 coding DNA: TGTGCCACCAGTGATACGGGGCCTACCTACGAGCAGTACTTC.

This rearrangement joins TRBV7-3 to TRBJ2-1, with TRBD1 as a possible D gene (5 bases). Germline CDR1 is SGHTA and CDR2 is FQGTGA. The ends were cut back, 1 base at V and 9 bases at J, with 10 bases in the middle. The CDR3 contains 13 residues. The CDR3 nucleotides read TGTGCCAGCAGCTTAAGCTGGGGCGCTGAGCAGTTCTTC. It is translated as CASSLSWGAEQFF.

The chain employs TRBV29-1 and TRBJ2-5; weak D call: TRBD1 (7 bases). This CDR3 has 13 amino acids. The germline gives CDR1 SQVTM, CDR2 ANQGSEA. V was shortened by 4 bases and J by 11 bases, with 20 bases between the two germline ends. The CDR3 sequence: CSVGQGLGGEQYF. In DNA form, the CDR3 reads TGCAGCGTTGGACAGGGCCTCGGGGGAGAGCAGTACTTC.

The chain couples TRBV7-2 to TRBJ1-1; D not certain. V lost 7 bases to trimming and J lost 0 bases, with 9 bases between them. The germline CDR1 and CDR2 sequences are SGHTA and FQGNSA. The CDR3 consists of 13 residues. CDR3: CASTTSVNTEAFF. CDR3 in DNA: TGTGCCAGCACCACCTCAGTGAACACTGAAGCTTTCTTT.

This chain connects TRBV20-1 to TRBJ2-1, with D hard to call. The germline V gene encodes CDR1 DFQATT and CDR2 SNEGSKA (reference sequence). The CDR3 is made up of 13 amino acids. Trimming left V 2 bases short and J 5 bases short, with 10 bases between. Here the CDR3 reads CSARQDAHNEQFF. CDR3 sequence (DNA): TGCAGTGCTAGACAGGACGCGCACAATGAGCAGTTCTTC.

Ten or more counts support this clonotype. The J gene is TRBJ2-2, the V gene TRBV7-8; perhaps TRBD1 as D (6 bases). Trimming removed 11 bases at V and 3 bases at J, with 25 bases between. The CDR3 length is 17 residues. Germline V CDR1 and CDR2: SGHVS, FQNEAQ. CDR3 in amino acids: CAGSLVGGISYTGELFF. CDR3 DNA sequence: TGTGCCGGCTCGCTGGTAGGGGGAATATCGTACACCGGGGAGCTGTTTTTT.

J is TRBJ1-4 and V is TRBV5-1, with TRBD1 as a possible D gene (5 bases). Looked up from germline, CDR1 is SGHRS and CDR2 is YFSETQ. The germline V and J ends were trimmed by 4 bases and 14 bases, with 18 bases remaining between them. The CDR3 loop spans 13 amino acids. Written as DNA, the CDR3 is TGCGCCAGCAGCCCAGGGATCACCTATGGGCTGTTTTTT. Protein sequence: CASSPGITYGLFF.

This clonotype has more than one count but fewer than ten. This sequence joins TRBV29-1 and TRBJ1-6, with D hard to call. Trimming shortened V by 6 bases and J by 16 bases, and 22 bases separated the two germline ends. The CDR3 extends over 13 amino acids. Germline-derived CDR1 and CDR2 are SQVTM and ANQGSEA. CDR3 in amino acids: CSVPSGSGYGLHF. CDR3 nucleotide sequence: TGCAGCGTGCCTTCGGGGTCAGGTTATGGTCTCCACTTT. Based on the CDR3 plus reference TRBV29-1 and TRBJ1-6, the full variable domain is SAVISQKPSRDICQRGTSLTIQCQVDSQVTMMFWYRQQPGQSLTLIATANQGSEATYESGFVIDKFPISRPNLTFSTLTVSNMSPEDSSIYLCSVPSGSGYGLHFGNGTRLTVT.

The gene calls are TRBV7-2 and TRBJ2-7, with TRBD2 identical over 8 bases. CDR1 is SGHTA and CDR2 is FQGNSA in the germline V gene. V lost 1 base and J lost 4; bases outside the gene matches: 3. CDR3 length: 14 amino acids. As DNA, the CDR3 is TGTGCCAGCAGCTTAGAAGCGGGAGAATACGAGCAGTACTTC. This codes for CASSLEAGEYEQYF.

This chain connects TRBV7-8 to TRBJ1-2; D uncertain. The CDR3 has 12 residues. The ends were cut back, 1 base at V and 14 bases at J, with 14 bases in the middle. CDR1 and CDR2 from the germline V gene are SGHVS and FQNEAQ. Here the CDR3 reads CASSLGSGSVTF. The CDR3 DNA sequence: TGTGCCAGCAGCTTAGGGTCCGGGAGCGTGACCTTC.

V usage is TRBV10-2 and J usage is TRBJ2-3, with 8 bases matching TRBD1. Germline loops: CDR1 WSHSY, CDR2 SAAADI. V dropped 3 bases and J dropped 2; count of bases not matched to a gene: 4. CDR3 size: 15 residues. For the CDR3, the DNA is TGCGCCAGCAGTGATCAGGGGGCCTTCACAGATACGCAGTATTTT. Translated, it gives CASSDQGAFTDTQYF.

V and J are TRBV12-3 or TRBV12-4 and TRBJ2-5; D not certain. V lost 3 bases and J lost 0, with 8 bases in between. This CDR3 comprises 14 residues. CDR3 in amino acids: CASSLPPYQETQYF. The CDR3 region has the DNA TGTGCCAGCAGTTTGCCCCCCTACCAAGAGACCCAGTACTTC.

The table lists this clonotype with many counts. V gene TRBV4-3 combines with J gene TRBJ1-1, with a possible D match to TRBD1 (5 bases). Looked up from germline, CDR1 is LGHNA and CDR2 is YSLEER. The CDR3 has 14 residues. V shed 4 bases and J shed 1 base, with 10 bases lying between them. CDR3 sequence reads: CASSPRDWNTEAFF. The CDR3 DNA reads TGCGCCAGCAGCCCGCGGGACTGGAACACTGAAGCTTTCTTT.

The genes are TRBV9 and TRBJ1-1; TRBD1 might be the D (6 bases). This CDR3 spans 14 amino acids. The germline gives CDR1 SGDLS, CDR2 YYNGEE. The germline V and J ends were trimmed by 0 bases and 7 bases, with 13 bases remaining between them. The CDR3 spells CASSVVPKTGEAFF. The CDR3 DNA follows: TGTGCCAGCAGCGTAGTCCCGAAGACAGGTGAAGCTTTCTTT. Using reference TRBV9 and TRBJ1-1 for the parts outside the CDR3, the full variable domain is DSGVTQTPKHLITATGQRVTLRCSPRSGDLSVYWYQQSLDQGLQFLIQYYNGEERAKGNILERFSAQQFPDLHSELNLSSLELGDSALYFCASSVVPKTGEAFFGQGTRLTVV.

The chain employs TRBV2 and TRBJ2-5; 8 bases are a match to TRBD2. CDR3 length equals 13 residues. After removal of 10 bases from V and 5 bases from J, the junction contained 9 bases not matched to a gene. The germline CDR1 and CDR2 sequences are SNHLY and FYNNEI. As DNA, the CDR3 is TGTGCCACCATCCGGGGGGGGCGGGAGACCCAGTACTTC. Translated, it gives CATIRGGRETQYF.

Only a few counts were recorded for this clonotype. CDR3 in amino acids: CATQLGAGNTIYF. The CDR3 DNA is TGTGCCACCCAGCTAGGGGCTGGAAACACCATATATTTT. The chain is built from TRBV10-3 and TRBJ1-3; D perhaps matches TRBD1 (5 bases). Germline V lookup: CDR1 ENHRY, CDR2 SYGVKD. This CDR3 has 13 residues. The V gene lost 10 bases and the J gene lost 2 bases, with 12 bases spanning the gap.

The chain combines TRBV9 with TRBJ1-6, with 8 bases fitting TRBD1. The CDR3 length is 14 residues. Germline CDR1 SGDLS, CDR2 YYNGEE. V was clipped by 0 bases and J by 9 bases; unmatched bases: 2. The CDR3 region has the DNA TGTGCCAGCAGCGTAGGCGACAGGGGTTCACCCCTCCACTTT. Its protein product is CASSVGDRGSPLHF.

This clonotype was seen a few times. The chain uses TRBV10-3 and TRBJ2-7, with TRBD2 matching over 9 bases. The CDR3 spans 13 residues. The V and J ends lost 4 bases and 3 bases, in that order; junction bases with no gene match: 1. The germline V gene has CDR1 ENHRY and CDR2 SYGVKD. CDR3 sequence reads: CAISGREGYEQYF. The CDR3 DNA sequence: TGTGCCATCAGTGGGCGGGAGGGCTACGAGCAGTACTTC.

V is TRBV7-9 and J is TRBJ1-4; 10 bases fit TRBD1. From germline, CDR1 is SEHNR and CDR2 FQNEAQ (reference sequence). The CDR3 has 13 residues. With 8 bases clipped from V and 3 bases from J, the junction kept 0 bases outside the gene matches. In DNA, the CDR3 is TGTGCCAGCGGACAGGGGGCTAATGAAAAACTGTTTTTT. Protein sequence: CASGQGANEKLFF.

This clonotype was seen just once. The CDR3 DNA sequence: TGTGCCAGCAGCCAAGAAGGCGCGGGACTGTACGAGCAGTACTTC. Its protein product is CASSQEGAGLYEQYF. This chain links TRBV14 with TRBJ2-7; D may be TRBD2 (6 bases). The CDR3 runs to 15 residues. CDR1 and CDR2 from the germline V gene are SGHDN and FVKESK. V was cut by 0 bases and J by 4 bases, with 13 bases left in between.